This is a list of T cell receptor beta chains from one sample in a study of T cells in Graves' hyperthyroidism and ophthalmopathy. MiXCR, run by TCRdb on the multiplex PCR reads, gives a single entry per CDR3 protein. The sample shows approximately 520,000 distinct CDR3 sequences, less than 25% of them seen only once. The specimen was blood. All receptors come from a man aged 18 to 30 with Graves' hyperthyroidism. CDR3s include the opening cysteine and the closing phenylalanine or tryptophan. Fields, in order: V gene, clone size, J gene, D gene, CDR3 protein, CDR3 DNA. A D gene is named only where the DNA matches it firmly. Rows give clone size only sometimes, using once, few, many, or a class for an expanded clone.

>TRBV12-3/TRBV12-4|many|TRBJ1-6|.
CASQPSSYNSPLHF
TGTGCCAGCCAACCGAGCTCCTATAATTCACCCCTCCACTTT
>TRBV2|many|TRBJ1-1|.
CASGMYVEAFF
TGTGCCAGTGGGATGTACGTCGAAGCTTTCTTT
>TRBV19|.|TRBJ1-2|.
CASSSGNGYAF
TGTGCCAGTTCTTCAGGGAATGGCTACGCCTTC
>TRBV29-1|many|TRBJ2-7|TRBD2
CSVDTSGSYEQYF
TGCAGCGTTGATACTAGCGGATCCTACGAGCAGTACTTC
>TRBV6-1|.|TRBJ1-6|TRBD1
CASSAGTGYSPLHF
TGTGCCAGCAGCGCCGGGACAGGGTATTCACCCCTCCACTTT
>TRBV12-3/TRBV12-4|.|TRBJ2-5|.
CASRAGRTETQYF
TGTGCCAGCAGGGCGGGACGGACAGAGACCCAGTACTTC
>TRBV12-3/TRBV12-4|.|TRBJ2-5|TRBD2
CASSLLAGDPYQETQYF
TGTGCCAGCAGTTTACTAGCGGGGGACCCGTACCAAGAGACCCAGTACTTC
>TRBV12-5|.|TRBJ2-7|.
CASGFHLHLDKLPYEQYF
TGTGCTAGTGGTTTCCACCTCCACCTTGACAAGTTGCCCTACGAGCAGTACTTC
>TRBV7-9|many|TRBJ2-2|TRBD1
CASSQDRVNTGELFF
TGTGCCAGCAGCCAGGACAGGGTGAACACCGGGGAGCTGTTTTTT
>TRBV5-1|.|TRBJ2-7|TRBD2
CASSLQRDRGEQYF
TGCGCCAGCAGCTTGCAGCGGGACCGGGGGGAGCAGTACTTC
>TRBV7-6|many|TRBJ2-7|TRBD2
CASSRGAGGQLSSYEQYF
TGTGCCAGCAGCCGCGGAGCGGGGGGTCAATTGAGCTCCTACGAGCAGTACTTC
>TRBV2|.|TRBJ2-7|.
CASSGTGLEQYF
TGTGCCAGCAGTGGGACCGGTCTCGAGCAGTACTTC
>TRBV28|many|TRBJ1-5|TRBD1
CASSSPTSDRGYQPQHF
TGTGCCAGCAGTTCCCCCACCTCGGACAGGGGCTATCAGCCCCAGCATTTT
>TRBV2|few|TRBJ2-2|.
CASSESGGPTGELFF
TGTGCCAGCAGTGAATCTGGGGGGCCCACCGGGGAGCTGTTTTTT
>TRBV28|many|TRBJ1-1|.
CASSSTLDKAFF
TGTGCCAGCAGTTCGACGCTTGATAAAGCTTTCTTT
>TRBV10-3|many|TRBJ1-1|.
CAISATGLNTEAFF
TGTGCCATCAGTGCCACAGGCTTGAACACTGAAGCTTTCTTT
>TRBV7-8|many|TRBJ1-1|.
CASSLAGTLNTEAFF
TGTGCCAGCAGTTTGGCCGGGACCCTGAACACTGAAGCTTTCTTT
>TRBV28|many|TRBJ2-5|TRBD2
CASSLKRGAGGETQYF
TGTGCCAGCAGTTTAAAGCGGGGGGCTGGTGGGGAGACCCAGTACTTC
>TRBV6-1|.|TRBJ1-6|.
CASGDRSSYNSPLHF
TGTGCCAGCGGCGACCGGAGCTCCTATAATTCACCCCTCCACTTT